This T cell receptor beta chain was documented in a study of blood T cell repertoires in COVID-19. Study details: Samples of COVID-19 (acute and convalescent) were obtained from the United States, Italy and Spain. Sources were T cells, B-cell-depleted T cells, or PBMCs; the material itself was cDNA or gDNA.

The repertoire was sequenced with immunoSEQ multiplex PCR; TCRdb's copy has only in-frame clones and lacks some. The sample holds approximately 150,000 clones, 84% seen once. J gave up 7 bases and V 5 bases, and 3 bases lay outside the gene matches. The CDR3 has 12 amino acids. Germline-derived CDR1 and CDR2 are SGHRS and YFSETQ. What was sequenced was peripheral blood. J is TRBJ2-5 and V is TRBV5-1; 9 bases are a match to TRBD1. The sequence derives from a woman aged 45-60 years in a cohort sampled during active or convalescent COVID-19. Here the CDR3 DNA reads TGCGCCAGCAGGGAGGACAGGGGGACCCAGTACTTC. Translated, it gives CASREDRGTQYF.